Below are 16 T cell receptor beta chains sequenced from a single sample in a study of molecular identifiers for immune sequencing clone quantification. TCRdb ran MiXCR on the PCR reads and lists one entry per CDR3 protein. The sample yields about half a million distinct CDR3 sequences, about 20% seen once. What was sequenced was naive CD8+ T cells from blood, with Jurkat cell RNA spiked in. As for subset: FACS-sorted CD8+CD4-CCR7+CD45RA+ naive T cells. The receptors were sampled from a human donor in good health. Some libraries in this study had Jurkat cell RNA spiked in.

The chain recombines TRBV11-2 with TRBJ1-1; maybe TRBD1 (5 bases). CDR1 is SGHAT and CDR2 is FQNNGV in the germline V gene. The CDR3 is made up of 14 amino acids. Trimming removed 2 bases from V and 6 bases from J, with 13 bases in between. The CDR3 coding sequence is TGTGCCAGCAGCTTATTAAGGGGCTTCGCTGAAGCTTTCTTT. It encodes CASSLLRGFAEAFF.

Regarding this clonotype: Lacking the conserved final phenylalanine or tryptophan, this CDR3 likely reflects a read error. This chain connects TRBV5-5 to TRBJ2-6; the D is unclear. Germline lookup yields CDR1 SGHKS and CDR2 YYEKEE (reference sequence). Trimming cost V 1 base and J 0 bases, with 5 bases left between them. The CDR3 consists of 15 residues. DNA of the CDR3: TGTGCCAGCAGCTTGCACAGCTCTGGGGCCAACGTCCTGACTTCC. Residues: CASSLHSSGANVLTS.

This chain uses TRBV6-5 with TRBJ1-2; the D gene is possibly TRBD1 (5 bases). Germline-derived CDR1 and CDR2 are MNHEY and SVGAGI. This CDR3 has 18 amino acids. The V gene lost 5 bases and the J gene lost 6 bases, with 28 bases spanning the gap. The CDR3 protein is CASSTQTGASSPIHGYTF. DNA of the CDR3: TGTGCCAGCAGTACCCAGACCGGGGCCTCCTCTCCTATACATGGCTACACCTTC.

This clonotype was seen at least ten times. Here the CDR3 reads CASRRQGTTDTQYF. The CDR3 DNA follows: TGTGCCAGCAGGCGGCAGGGGACCACAGATACGCAGTATTTT. The chain recombines TRBV2 with TRBJ2-3, with D maybe TRBD1 (6 bases). Per germline, CDR1 SNHLY and CDR2 FYNNEI. V lost 6 bases, J lost 2 bases, and 12 bases lay in between. This CDR3 has 14 residues.

This clonotype has a handful of counts. The junction and the germline gene differ at one end; a read error may be behind it. The V gene is TRBV12-3 or TRBV12-4, the J gene TRBJ1-1; 7 nucleotides line up with TRBD1. The CDR3 runs 13 residues. The CDR3 DNA is TGTGTCAGCAGTCCGGGGACAGCCCAGGAAGCTTTCTTT. Amino acids: CVSSPGTAQEAFF.

This clonotype showed up many times. V and J are TRBV2 and TRBJ2-3; perhaps D is TRBD1 or TRBD2 (5 bases each). The CDR3 is 17 amino acids. Trimming took 2 bases from V and 1 from J, leaving 16 bases between them. Germline V gene data show CDR1 as SNHLY and CDR2 as FYNNEI. CDR3 DNA sequence: TGTGCCAGCAGTGAACGTTTGGGGGTTATTGGCACAGATACGCAGTATTTT. Protein: CASSERLGVIGTDTQYF. Based on the CDR3 plus reference TRBV2 and TRBJ2-3, the full variable domain is EPEVTQTPSHQVTQMGQEVILRCVPISNHLYFYWYRQILGQKVEFLVSFYNNEISEKSEIFDDQFSVERPDGSNFTLKIRSTKLEDSAMYFCASSERLGVIGTDTQYFGPGTRLTVL.

Details on this clonotype: This may stem from a read error, because a much larger clone lies one nucleotide away. The CDR3 end shows no conserved phenylalanine or tryptophan, and so a read error is likely. CDR3 coding DNA: TGTGCCTGGACGGGGCGACGGGGAGAGAGCTCTGGAAACACCATATATCTT. Residues: CAWTGRRGESSGNTIYL. The J gene is TRBJ1-3, the V gene TRBV30; TRBD1 might be the D (5 bases). This CDR3 comprises 17 residues. Trimming cost V 4 bases and J 0 bases, with 19 bases left between them. The V gene's germline CDR1 is GTSNPN and CDR2 SVGIG (reference sequence).

V usage is TRBV13 and J usage is TRBJ2-7; D not resolved. Germline V lookup: CDR1 PRHDT, CDR2 FYEKMQ (reference sequence). The V end lost 4 bases, the J end lost 1 base, and 14 bases lay between the germline ends. This CDR3 region has 15 residues. CDR3 sequence (DNA): TGTGCCAGCAGCTCAGAGAAATACTGGTCCTACGAGCAGTACTTC. Its translation is CASSSEKYWSYEQYF.

This clonotype showed up many times. The chain's CDR3 is CASSVGGSGTDTQYF. CDR3 nucleotide sequence: TGTGCCAGCAGCGTAGGCGGGAGTGGTACAGATACGCAGTATTTT. The genes are TRBV9 and TRBJ2-3; 7 nucleotides match TRBD2. CDR3 length: 15 amino acids. Germline V gene lookup returns CDR1 SGDLS and CDR2 YYNGEE. After removal of 0 bases from V and 3 bases from J, the junction contained 4 bases not matched to a gene. The full variable domain, its missing parts supplied by reference TRBV9 and TRBJ2-3, is DSGVTQTPKHLITATGQRVTLRCSPRSGDLSVYWYQQSLDQGLQFLIQYYNGEERAKGNILERFSAQQFPDLHSELNLSSLELGDSALYFCASSVGGSGTDTQYFGPGTRLTVL.

The table lists this clonotype with many counts. The chain employs TRBV6-2 or TRBV6-3 and TRBJ2-4; D unclear. The germline CDR1 and CDR2 sequences are MNHEY and SVGEGT. Trimming removed 6 bases from V and 9 bases from J, with 12 bases in between. The CDR3 contains 12 residues. CDR3 region: CASSALDGIQYF. In DNA, the CDR3 is TGTGCCAGCAGCGCCCTAGACGGCATTCAGTACTTC.

The chain employs TRBV27 and TRBJ1-1; D uncertain. The ends were cut back, 5 bases at V and 5 bases at J, with 12 bases in the middle. The CDR3 totals 13 residues. Germline CDR1 MNHEY, CDR2 SMNVEV (reference sequence). The CDR3 DNA follows: TGTGCCAGCAGTCCCCTTCTTCGTACTGAAGCTTTCTTT. Amino acids: CASSPLLRTEAFF.

A few counts support this clonotype. This chain connects TRBV19 to TRBJ2-3; 11 positions agree with TRBD2. V was clipped by 6 bases and J by 6 bases; unmatched bases: 8. This CDR3 is built from 15 residues. The germline gives CDR1 LNHDA, CDR2 SQIVND (reference sequence). CDR3 sequence: CASSLSGGALDTQYF. In nucleotides, the CDR3 is TGTGCCAGTAGCCTTAGCGGGGGGGCCTTGGATACGCAGTATTTT.

V and J are TRBV28 and TRBJ2-1; 14 bases line up with TRBD2. Germline CDR1 MDHEN, CDR2 SYDVKM. V trimming: 7 bases; J trimming: 0 bases; junction bases outside the gene matches: 14. The CDR3 sequence is 20 residues long. Here the CDR3 DNA reads TGTGCCAGCATCATGGGGGCGCGACTAGCGGGAGGGAGCTCCTACAATGAGCAGTTCTTC. It encodes CASIMGARLAGGSSYNEQFF.

This clonotype was detected ten times or more. The chain carries TRBV11-2 and TRBJ2-7, with TRBD1 identical over 7 bases. Germline V gives CDR1 SGHAT, CDR2 FQNNGV. After removal of 5 bases from V and 2 bases from J, the junction contained 9 bases not matched to a gene. The CDR3 is 15 residues long. CDR3 DNA: TGTGCCAGCAGCGGTTCCCCGCAGGGGGCCTACGAGCAGTACTTC. Residues: CASSGSPQGAYEQYF.

This chain links TRBV28 with TRBJ2-5; D is perhaps TRBD2 (6 bases). The V and J ends lost 5 bases and 5 bases respectively, with 12 bases between them. Germline V CDR1 and CDR2: MDHEN, SYDVKM. The CDR3 contains 13 residues. The CDR3 region is CASSPSRGETQYF. In DNA, the CDR3 is TGTGCCAGCAGTCCATCTCGGGGGGAGACCCAGTACTTC.

This clonotype was seen repeatedly, ten times or more. This chain connects TRBV4-1 to TRBJ2-3, with TRBD1 matching over 12 bases. Germline CDR1 MGHRA, CDR2 YSYEKL. J gave up 1 base and V 3 bases, and 8 bases lay outside the gene matches. This CDR3 region has 18 residues. CDR3 sequence reads: CASSQEGQGAFGTDTQYF. The CDR3 DNA reads as TGCGCCAGCAGCCAGGAGGGACAGGGGGCATTCGGCACAGATACGCAGTATTTT.